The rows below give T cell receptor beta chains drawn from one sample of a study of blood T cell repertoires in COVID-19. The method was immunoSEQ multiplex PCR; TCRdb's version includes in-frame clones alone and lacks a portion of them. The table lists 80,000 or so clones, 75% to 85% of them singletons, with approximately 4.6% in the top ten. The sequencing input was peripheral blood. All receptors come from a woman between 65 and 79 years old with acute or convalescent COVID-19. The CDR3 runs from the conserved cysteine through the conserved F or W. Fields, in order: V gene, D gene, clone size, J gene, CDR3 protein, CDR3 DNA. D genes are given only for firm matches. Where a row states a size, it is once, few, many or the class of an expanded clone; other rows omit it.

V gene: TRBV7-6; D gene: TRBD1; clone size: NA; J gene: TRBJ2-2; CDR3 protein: CASSLQQGAGTGELFF; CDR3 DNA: TGTGCCAGCAGCTTACAACAGGGGGCGGGCACCGGGGAGCTGTTTTTT
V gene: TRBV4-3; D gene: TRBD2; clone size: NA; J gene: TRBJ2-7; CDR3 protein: CASSQLSGDYEQYF; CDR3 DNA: TGCGCCAGCAGCCAGTTGAGCGGGGACTACGAGCAGTACTTC
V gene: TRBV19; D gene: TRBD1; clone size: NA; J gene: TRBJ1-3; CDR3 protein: CASSMWDSPTDTIYF; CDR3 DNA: TGTGCCAGTAGTATGTGGGACAGTCCGACGGACACCATATATTTT
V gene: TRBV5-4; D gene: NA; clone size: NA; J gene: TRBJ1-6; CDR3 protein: CASSFYRKPPLHF; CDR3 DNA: TGTGCCAGCAGCTTTTACAGGAAACCACCCCTCCACTTT
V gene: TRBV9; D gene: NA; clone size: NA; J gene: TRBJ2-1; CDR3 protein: CASSPTGVLDEQFF; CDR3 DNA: TGTGCCAGCAGCCCGACGGGGGTTCTAGATGAGCAGTTCTTC
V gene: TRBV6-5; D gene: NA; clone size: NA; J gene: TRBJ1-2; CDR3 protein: CASNRETEANYGYTF; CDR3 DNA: TGTGCCAGCAATAGAGAGACAGAAGCTAACTATGGCTACACCTTC
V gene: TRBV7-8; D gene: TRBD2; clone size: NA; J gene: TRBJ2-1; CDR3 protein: CASSSGRGGYNEQFF; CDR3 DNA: TGTGCCAGCAGCTCCGGGAGGGGTGGCTACAATGAGCAGTTCTTC
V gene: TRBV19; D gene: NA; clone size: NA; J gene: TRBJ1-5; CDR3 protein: CASSIRTTPTSNQPQHF; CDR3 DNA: TGTGCCAGTAGTATACGTACGACACCCACTAGCAATCAGCCCCAGCATTTT
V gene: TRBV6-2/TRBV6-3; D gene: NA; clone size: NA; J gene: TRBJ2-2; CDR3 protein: CASSLPDSTTGELFF; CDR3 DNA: TGTGCCAGCAGTCTCCCCGACAGCACTACCGGGGAGCTGTTTTTT
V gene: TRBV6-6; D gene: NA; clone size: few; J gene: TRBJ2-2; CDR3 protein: CASSLALELFF; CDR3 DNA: TGTGCCAGCAGTTTGGCATTGGAGCTGTTTTTT
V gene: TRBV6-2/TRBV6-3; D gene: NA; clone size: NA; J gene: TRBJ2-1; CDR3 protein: CASSVSLWENSYNEQFF; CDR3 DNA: TGTGCCAGCAGTGTTTCCCTTTGGGAGAACTCCTACAATGAGCAGTTCTTC
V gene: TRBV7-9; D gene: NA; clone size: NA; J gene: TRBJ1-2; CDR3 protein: CASSLGAGEYGYTF; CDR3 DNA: TGTGCCAGCAGCTTAGGTGCAGGGGAGTATGGCTACACCTTC
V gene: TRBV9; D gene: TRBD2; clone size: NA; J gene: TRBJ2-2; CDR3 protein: CASSVYSRGGAGELFF; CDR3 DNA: TGTGCCAGCAGCGTGTACTCTCGCGGGGGGGCCGGGGAGCTGTTTTTT
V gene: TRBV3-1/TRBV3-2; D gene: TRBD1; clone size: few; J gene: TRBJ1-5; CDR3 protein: CASSRTGAGGNQPQHF; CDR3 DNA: TGTGCCAGCAGCCGGACAGGGGCAGGGGGCAATCAGCCCCAGCATTTT
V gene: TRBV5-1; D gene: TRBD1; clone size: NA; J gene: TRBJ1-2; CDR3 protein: CASSSNAGTGGYGYTF; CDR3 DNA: TGCGCCAGCAGCTCCAACGCCGGGACAGGGGGCTATGGCTACACCTTC
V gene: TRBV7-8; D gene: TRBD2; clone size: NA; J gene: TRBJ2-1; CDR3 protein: CASSPGLGSNEQFF; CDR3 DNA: TGTGCCAGCAGCCCGGGACTAGGTAGCAATGAGCAGTTCTTC
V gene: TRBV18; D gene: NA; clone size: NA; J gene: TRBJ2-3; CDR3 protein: CASSPQGGTQYF; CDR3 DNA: TGTGCCAGCTCACCCCAGGGCGGTACGCAGTATTTT
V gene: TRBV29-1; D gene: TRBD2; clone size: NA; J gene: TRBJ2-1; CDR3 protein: CSVRGGTSGDQQFF; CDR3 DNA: TGCAGCGTCAGAGGGGGGACTAGCGGGGACCAGCAGTTCTTC
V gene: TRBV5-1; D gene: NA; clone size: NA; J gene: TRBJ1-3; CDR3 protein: CASSPWPEANSGNTIYF; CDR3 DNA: TGCGCCAGCAGCCCTTGGCCCGAGGCTAACTCTGGAAACACCATATATTTT
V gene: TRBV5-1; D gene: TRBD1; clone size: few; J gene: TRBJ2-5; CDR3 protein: CASSLGQGARQETQYF; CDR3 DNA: TGCGCCAGCAGCTTGGGACAGGGGGCGCGACAAGAGACCCAGTACTTC
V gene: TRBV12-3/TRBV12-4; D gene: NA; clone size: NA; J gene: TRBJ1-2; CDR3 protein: CASSSGFYGYTF; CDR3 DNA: TGTGCCAGCAGTTCAGGGTTCTATGGCTACACCTTC
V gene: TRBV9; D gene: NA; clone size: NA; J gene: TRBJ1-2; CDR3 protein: CASSVVPDSLYGYTF; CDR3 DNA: TGTGCCAGCAGCGTAGTCCCGGACAGCCTATATGGCTACACCTTC
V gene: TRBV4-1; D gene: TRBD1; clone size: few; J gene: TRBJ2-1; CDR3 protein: CASSPRDRSSYNEQFF; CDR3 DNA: TGCGCCAGCAGCCCCCGGGACAGGAGCTCCTACAATGAGCAGTTCTTC
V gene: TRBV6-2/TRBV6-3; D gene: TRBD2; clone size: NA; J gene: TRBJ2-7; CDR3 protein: CASSYWGGVYEQYF; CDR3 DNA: TGTGCCAGCAGTTACTGGGGGGGAGTCTACGAGCAGTACTTC
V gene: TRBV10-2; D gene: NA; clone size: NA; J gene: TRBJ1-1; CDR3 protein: CASSESNEGSEAFF; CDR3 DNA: TGCGCCAGCAGTGAGTCGAATGAGGGATCTGAAGCTTTCTTT
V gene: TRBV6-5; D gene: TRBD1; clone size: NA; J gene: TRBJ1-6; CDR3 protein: CASRRDRGNSPLHF; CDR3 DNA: TGTGCCAGCAGAAGGGACAGGGGTAATTCACCCCTCCACTTT
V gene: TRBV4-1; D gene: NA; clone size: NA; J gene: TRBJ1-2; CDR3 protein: CASSRRVGENYGYTF; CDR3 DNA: TGCGCCAGCAGCCGAAGAGTCGGAGAAAACTATGGCTACACCTTC
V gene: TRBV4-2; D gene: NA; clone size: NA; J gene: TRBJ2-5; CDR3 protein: CASSQDAGRMHF; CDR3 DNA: TGTGCCAGCAGCCAAGATGCCGGTCGCATGCACTTC
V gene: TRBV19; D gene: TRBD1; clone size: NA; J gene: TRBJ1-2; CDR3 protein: CATQLRRQGGGYTF; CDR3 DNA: TGTGCCACACAACTCCGAAGACAGGGCGGTGGCTACACCTTC
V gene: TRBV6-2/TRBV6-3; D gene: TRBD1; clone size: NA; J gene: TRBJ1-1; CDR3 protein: CASSWGQGLNTEAFF; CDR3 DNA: TGTGCCAGCAGTTGGGGACAGGGGCTGAACACTGAAGCTTTCTTT
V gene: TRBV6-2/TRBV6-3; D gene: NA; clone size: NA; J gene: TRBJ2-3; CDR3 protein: CASSQHRDSLWGDTQYF; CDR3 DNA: TGTGCCAGCAGTCAACACCGGGACTCCCTTTGGGGAGATACGCAGTATTTT
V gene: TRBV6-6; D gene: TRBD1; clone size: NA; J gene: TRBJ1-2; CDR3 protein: CASSSPGQGEGGYTF; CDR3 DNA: TGTGCCAGCAGTTCCCCTGGACAGGGGGAGGGTGGCTACACCTTC
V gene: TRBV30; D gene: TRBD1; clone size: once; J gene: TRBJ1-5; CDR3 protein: CACRDRWNQPQHF; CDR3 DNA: TGTGCCTGCCGGGACAGATGGAACCAGCCCCAGCATTTT
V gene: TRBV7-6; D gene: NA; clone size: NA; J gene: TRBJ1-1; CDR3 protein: CASSPLPGVVTEAFF; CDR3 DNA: TGTGCCAGCAGCCCATTACCAGGGGTGGTCACTGAAGCTTTCTTT
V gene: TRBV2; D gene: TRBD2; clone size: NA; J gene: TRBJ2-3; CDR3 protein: CASSAVAGTDTQYF; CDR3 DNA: TGTGCCAGCAGTGCGGTAGCGGGAACAGATACGCAGTATTTT
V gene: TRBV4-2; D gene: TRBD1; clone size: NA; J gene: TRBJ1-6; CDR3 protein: CASSPSTGMGSPLHF; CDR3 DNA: TGTGCCAGCAGCCCGTCGACAGGGATGGGTTCACCCCTCCACTTT
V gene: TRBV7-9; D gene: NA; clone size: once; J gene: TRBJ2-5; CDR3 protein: CASRGSGGETQYF; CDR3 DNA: TGTGCCAGCCGGGGTTCGGGCGGGGAGACCCAGTACTTC
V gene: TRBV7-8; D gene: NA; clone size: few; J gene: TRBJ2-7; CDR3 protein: CASSIAGVKEQYF; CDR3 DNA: TGTGCCAGCAGCATAGCAGGGGTTAAGGAGCAGTACTTC
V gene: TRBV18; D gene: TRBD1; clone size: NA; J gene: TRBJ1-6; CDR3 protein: CASSRTGLDSPLHF; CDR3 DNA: TGTGCCAGCTCACGGACAGGGTTAGATTCACCCCTCCACTTT
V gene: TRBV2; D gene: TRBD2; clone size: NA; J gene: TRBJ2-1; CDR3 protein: CASSDLSGGDHNEQFF; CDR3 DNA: TGTGCCAGCAGTGACCTGAGCGGGGGAGACCACAATGAGCAGTTCTTC
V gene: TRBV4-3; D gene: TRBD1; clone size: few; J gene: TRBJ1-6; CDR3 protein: CASSQNRGSPLHF; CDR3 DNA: TGCGCCAGCAGCCAGAACAGGGGTTCACCCCTCCACTTT
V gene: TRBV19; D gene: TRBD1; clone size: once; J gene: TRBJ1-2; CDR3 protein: CASQKDRSEGNYGYTF; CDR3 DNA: TGTGCCAGTCAGAAGGACAGGTCCGAAGGCAACTATGGCTACACCTTC
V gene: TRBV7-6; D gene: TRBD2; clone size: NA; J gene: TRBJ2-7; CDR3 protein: CASSHSGGDREQYF; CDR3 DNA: TGTGCCAGCAGCCATAGCGGGGGGGATCGCGAGCAGTACTTC
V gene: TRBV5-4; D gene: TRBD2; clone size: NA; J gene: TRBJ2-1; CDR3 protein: CASSRTSGGYNEQFF; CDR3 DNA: TGTGCCAGCAGTCGTACTAGCGGGGGTTATAATGAGCAGTTCTTC
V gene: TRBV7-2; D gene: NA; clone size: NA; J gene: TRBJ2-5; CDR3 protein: CASRAGALVETQYF; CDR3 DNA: TGTGCCAGCAGGGCAGGGGCCCTCGTGGAGACCCAGTACTTC
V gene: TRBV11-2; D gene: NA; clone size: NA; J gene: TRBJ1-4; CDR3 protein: CASSPGSEKLFF; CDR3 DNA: TGTGCCAGCAGCCCGGGGTCTGAAAAACTGTTTTTT
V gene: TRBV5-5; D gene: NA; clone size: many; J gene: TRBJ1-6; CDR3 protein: CASSPGGAKNSPLHF; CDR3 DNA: TGTGCCAGCAGCCCGGGAGGGGCAAAGAATTCACCCCTCCACTTT
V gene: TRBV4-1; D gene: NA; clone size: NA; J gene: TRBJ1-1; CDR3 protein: CASSQAQNLITEAFF; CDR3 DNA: TGCGCCAGCAGCCAAGCCCAGAACCTTATCACTGAAGCTTTCTTT
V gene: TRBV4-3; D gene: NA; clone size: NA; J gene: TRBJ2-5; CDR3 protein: CASSRQTQETQYF; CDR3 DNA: TGCGCCAGCAGTCGACAGACCCAAGAGACCCAGTACTTC